The clone carrying this T cell receptor (beta chain) was observed a few times. Via MiXCR, TCRdb re-called the 5' RACE reads, giving one row per CDR3 protein. The sample lists some 62,000 distinct CDR3 sequences; about 9.9% were seen once. This sample was taken from a study of early T cells in non-severe SARS-CoV-2 infection. This receptor was taken from an adult who was a healthcare worker with PCR-confirmed SARS-CoV-2 infection or an uninfected control (not recorded which). The sample taken for sequencing was whole blood.

The CDR3 region is CSVLGLAGGSGAYNEQFF. CDR3 nucleotide sequence: TGCAGCGTTCTGGGACTAGCGGGGGGCTCGGGCGCCTACAATGAGCAGTTCTTC. The chain has TRBV29-1 and TRBJ2-1; 15 positions match TRBD2. The V gene end was trimmed by 5 bases and the J gene end by 2 bases; junction bases not matched to a gene: 10. This CDR3 has 18 residues. Germline CDR1 SQVTM, CDR2 ANQGSEA.